This T cell receptor beta chain was sequenced for a study of blood T cell repertoires in COVID-19. Study in general: The United States, Italy and Spain provided the acute and convalescent COVID-19 samples. PBMCs, B-cell-depleted T cells, or T cells were the source of the cDNA or gDNA that made up the material.

Original handling: Reference gene primers were amplified, and this amplification served to estimate nucleated cell counts. Assay used: immunoSEQ multiplex PCR; TCRdb lists only in-frame clones, some missing. The D gene and trimming were derived from the DNA, and the V and J assignments and clone size from that table. The table includes about 220,000 clones, over 75% detected once. From germline, CDR1 is MGHRA and CDR2 YSYEKL. Trimming took off 1 base at V and 0 bases at J, with 16 bases between the two ends. The CDR3 totals 17 residues. Material for sequencing was peripheral blood. This sequence was found in a man aged 40-50 years with active or convalescent COVID-19. The rearrangement uses TRBV4-1 and TRBJ2-7; tentatively, D is TRBD1 (6 bases). The CDR3 protein is CASSQAPGVANSYEQYF. As DNA, the CDR3 is TGCGCCAGCAGCCAAGCCCCAGGGGTGGCTAACTCCTACGAGCAGTACTTC.